The clone carrying this T cell receptor (beta chain) occurred a few times. The antigen remains undetermined. The sequenced template was cDNA made from the entire isolated RNA. Libraries were prepared by immunoSEQ multiplex PCR; TCRdb keeps only in-frame clonotypes and omits some of them. The sample has fewer than 450,000 clones, less than 15% seen once; the top ten hold roughly 0.015%. The entry originates in a study of beta chain features in type 1 diabetes. Study-level findings and limits: A closer apparent resemblance between naive, central memory and Treg TCRB repertoires was seen in patients than in healthy donors. Researchers report that Type 1 diabetes patients had moderately but significantly shorter TCRB CDR3s across all four CD4+ subsets. Still unanswered here is whether HLA type influences TCRB rearrangement.

Germline CDR1 and CDR2: MNHNY and SVGAGI (reference sequence). Trimming cost V 4 bases and J 7 bases, with 14 bases left between them. This CDR3 contains 14 residues. Sorted populations all exceeded 95% purity. The chain employs TRBV6-6 and TRBJ2-1; D remains ambiguous. Sequencing used naive CD4+ T cells from blood. This receptor was obtained from a young woman with type 1 diabetes. CDR3 DNA sequence: TGTGCCAGCAGTTCGAAAAACCCTCGGAATGAGCAGTTCTTC. It translates to CASSSKNPRNEQFF.